Detailed here is one T cell receptor beta chain. These data come from a study of blood T cell repertoires in COVID-19. For the study at large: Italy, Spain and the United States were the sources of the convalescent and acute COVID-19 samples.

This CDR3 spans 14 amino acids. V lost 6 bases, J lost 3 bases, and 0 bases stayed unmatched. Germline V CDR1 and CDR2: MRHNA, SNTAGT. Under the authors' procedure: The authors estimated nucleated cell counts from reference gene primer amplification. Some clones are missing from TCRdb's copy, which holds only in-frame ones; the method was immunoSEQ multiplex PCR. The DNA was the basis for D and trimming; V, J and clone size are from that table. This sample has about 310,000 clones, with roughly 84% found just once. V usage is TRBV6-4 and J usage is TRBJ2-2; TRBD1 agrees at 11 bases. This TCR derives from a middle-aged man with active or convalescent COVID-19. Sequencing input: peripheral blood. CDR3 region: CASRDRGHTGELFF. The CDR3 DNA follows: TGTGCCAGCAGGGACAGGGGGCACACCGGGGAGCTGTTTTTT.